This TCR beta chain was sequenced in a study of a mutant IDH1 vaccine in newly diagnosed glioma. Study-level information: Antecedent treatment encompassed radiotherapy, temozolomide, or their combination; the majority received both.

Germline V gene sequence: CDR1 LNHDA, CDR2 SQIVND (reference sequence). Trimming left V 10 bases short and J 4 bases short, with 13 bases between. CDR3 length equals 12 residues. This sample's time point: baseline, week 1 (first vaccination visit). The treatment denotes: pre-vaccination baseline after standard-of-care therapy. Study results and caveats: Seemingly, pseudoprogression had no relation to changes in the top peripheral T cell clonotypes.

The method was immunoSEQ multiplex PCR; TCRdb's version includes in-frame clones alone and lacks a portion of them. Among around 99,000 clones listed, 80% were seen once. This clone was recorded a few times. The antigen is not known. The sample here was PBMCs, taken from a glioma patient treated with radiotherapy, temozolomide or both. The chain recombines TRBV19 with TRBJ2-5; tentatively, D is TRBD1 (7 bases). This TCR came from a man aged 35 to 55 with glioma. The CDR3 DNA reads TGTGCCACCCGACAGGGAGGAGAGACCCAGTACTTC. As protein: CATRQGGETQYF. The variable domain in full, with the rest retrieved from reference TRBV19 and TRBJ2-5, is DGGITQSPKYLFRKEGQNVTLSCEQNLNHDAMYWYRQDPGQGLRLIYYSQIVNDFQKGDIAEGYSVSREKKESFPLTVTSAQKNPTAFYLCATRQGGETQYFGPGTRLLVL.